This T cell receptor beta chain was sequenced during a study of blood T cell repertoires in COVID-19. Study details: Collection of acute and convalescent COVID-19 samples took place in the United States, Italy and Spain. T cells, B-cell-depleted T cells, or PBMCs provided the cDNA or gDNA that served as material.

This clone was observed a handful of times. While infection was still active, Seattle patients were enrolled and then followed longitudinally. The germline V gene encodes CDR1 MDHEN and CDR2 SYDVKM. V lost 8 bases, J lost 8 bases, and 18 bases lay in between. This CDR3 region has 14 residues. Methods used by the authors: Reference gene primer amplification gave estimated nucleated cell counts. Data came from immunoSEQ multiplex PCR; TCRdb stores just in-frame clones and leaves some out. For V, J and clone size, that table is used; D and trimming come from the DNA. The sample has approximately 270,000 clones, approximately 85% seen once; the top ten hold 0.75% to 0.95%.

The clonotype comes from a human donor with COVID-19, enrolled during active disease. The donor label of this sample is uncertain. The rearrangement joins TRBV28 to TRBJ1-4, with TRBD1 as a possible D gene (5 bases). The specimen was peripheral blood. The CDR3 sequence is CASSAGPMSEKLFF. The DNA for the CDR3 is TGTGCCAGCTCGGCGGGGCCCATGAGCGAAAAACTGTTTTTT. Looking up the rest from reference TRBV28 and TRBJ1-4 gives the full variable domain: DVKVTQSSRYLVKRTGEKVFLECVQDMDHENMFWYRQDPGLGLRLIYFSYDVKMKEKGDIPEGYSVSREKKERFSLILESASTNQTSMYLCASSAGPMSEKLFFGSGTQLSVL.